What follows are 2 T cell receptor beta chains derived from one specimen sequenced in a study of blood T cell repertoires in COVID-19. Clones were sequenced by immunoSEQ multiplex PCR, and TCRdb holds only the in-frame ones, with some missing. Of roughly 410,000 clones detected, approximately 87% appear once; the ten largest clones hold about 2.3%. Source material: peripheral blood. Every receptor here comes from an older woman with COVID-19, enrolled during active disease.

V gene TRBV7-3 combines with J gene TRBJ2-1; 7 nucleotides line up with TRBD2. J lost 6 bases, V lost 2 bases, and 1 base had no gene match. This CDR3 has 13 residues. The germline V gene encodes CDR1 SGHTA and CDR2 FQGTGA. CDR3 region: CASSLWGGNEQFF. For the CDR3, the DNA is TGTGCCAGCAGCTTATGGGGGGGCAATGAGCAGTTCTTC. The entire variable domain, with the rest obtained from reference TRBV7-3 and TRBJ2-1, is as follows: GAGVSQTPSNKVTEKGKYVELRCDPISGHTALYWYRQSLGQGPEFLIYFQGTGAADDSGLPNDRFFAVRPEGSVSTLKIQRTERGDSAVYLCASSLWGGNEQFFGPGTRLTVL.

The chain has TRBV5-1 and TRBJ2-2; no clear D gene. CDR1 and CDR2 from the germline V gene are SGHRS and YFSETQ. CDR3 size: 15 residues. V lost 0 bases, J lost 1 base, and 7 bases lay in between. CDR3 DNA sequence: TGCGCCAGCAGCTTGGACCCGGTGAACACCGGGGAGCTGTTTTTT. Protein: CASSLDPVNTGELFF.